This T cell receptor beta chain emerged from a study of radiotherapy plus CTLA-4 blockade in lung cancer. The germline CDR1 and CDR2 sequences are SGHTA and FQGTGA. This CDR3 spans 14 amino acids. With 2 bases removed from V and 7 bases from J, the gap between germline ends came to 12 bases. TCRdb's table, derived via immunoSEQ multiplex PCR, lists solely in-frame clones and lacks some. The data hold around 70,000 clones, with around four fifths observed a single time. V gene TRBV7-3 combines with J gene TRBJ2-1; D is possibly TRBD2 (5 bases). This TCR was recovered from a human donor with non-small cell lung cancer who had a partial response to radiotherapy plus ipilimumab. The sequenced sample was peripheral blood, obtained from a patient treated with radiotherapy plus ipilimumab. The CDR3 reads CASSLPGFTNEQFF. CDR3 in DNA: TGTGCCAGCAGCTTACCGGGATTCACAAATGAGCAGTTCTTC.